This TCR beta chain was identified during a study of blood T cell repertoires in COVID-19. Overall study context: Italy, Spain and the United States were the sources of the convalescent and acute COVID-19 samples. The cDNA or gDNA used as material had been derived from T cells, B-cell-depleted T cells, or PBMCs.

In the authors' workflow: Amplification of reference gene primers was used by the study to estimate nucleated cell counts. Some clones are missing from TCRdb's copy, which holds only in-frame ones; the method was immunoSEQ multiplex PCR. That table supplies the V and J calls and clone size; D and trimming were determined from the DNA. The data hold tens of thousands of clones, with 70% to 85% observed a single time. Trimming removed 2 bases from V and 3 bases from J; junction bases left unmatched: 5. The germline gives CDR1 MDHEN, CDR2 SYDVKM. This CDR3 spans 17 amino acids. J is TRBJ2-3 and V is TRBV28, with 13 bases aligning to TRBD2. This clonotype originated in a man between 65 and 85 years old with acute or convalescent COVID-19. The sequenced sample consisted of peripheral blood. CDR3: CASSLTGTSGDTDTQYF. The DNA of the CDR3 is TGTGCCAGCAGTTTAACCGGGACTAGCGGGGATACAGATACGCAGTATTTT.